A single T cell receptor beta chain is shown here with its context. Profiled with immunoSEQ multiplex PCR; TCRdb holds only in-frame clones, not every one. The sample lists about 200,000 clones; approximately 72% were seen once. V lost 1 base and J 3 bases, leaving 10 bases between the germline ends. The CDR3 contains 14 residues. CDR1 and CDR2 from the germline V gene are SGHNT and YYREEE (reference sequence). This specimen comes from a study of cytotoxic CD8 clonotypes in ibrutinib-treated CLL. Study-level background: Among responders, roughly 25 were partial and 2 complete; after median roughly 70 months, approximately 15 stayed remitted and approximately 12 progressed. There were, on average, 255,043 productive templates and some 90,000 productive rearrangements per sample.

This TCR came from a human donor with chronic lymphocytic leukemia. The specimen comprised PBMCs, sampled after 24 months of ibrutinib treatment. V usage is TRBV5-4 and J usage is TRBJ1-2; D unclear. The CDR3 nucleotides read TGTGCCAGCAGCTTGCTTCCCGGGGACTATGGCTACACCTTC. Its protein product is CASSLLPGDYGYTF.